Listed here are 18 T cell receptor beta chains from one sample, sequenced in a study of blood T cell repertoires in COVID-19. Assay: immunoSEQ multiplex PCR; the TCRdb copy retains only in-frame clones and omits some. The sample lists 250,000 to 350,000 clones, roughly 90% occurring once. Input material: peripheral blood. Receptors were obtained from a woman aged 55-70 years with acute or convalescent COVID-19.

On this clone: This sample includes further DNA sequences coding for the same CDR3. The chain is built from TRBV5-1 and TRBJ2-3; 8 nucleotides align to TRBD1. This CDR3 comprises 15 residues. Per the germline V gene, CDR1 is SGHRS and CDR2 is YFSETQ. The V segment lost 0 bases and the J segment 4 bases; nucleotides outside the gene matches: 4. The CDR3 region is CASSLGQGAADTQYF. Written as DNA, the CDR3 is TGCGCCAGCAGCTTGGGGCAGGGGGCGGCAGATACGCAGTATTTT. Supplemented by reference TRBV5-1 and TRBJ2-3, the full variable domain reads KAGVTQTPRYLIKTRGQQVTLSCSPISGHRSVSWYQQTPGQGLQFLFEYFSETQRNKGNFPGRFSGRQFSNSRSEMNVSTLELGDSALYLCASSLGQGAADTQYFGPGTRLTVL.

The chain is built from TRBV6-6 and TRBJ2-3; 7 positions agree with TRBD2. This CDR3 comprises 17 residues. J gave up 5 bases and V 5 bases, and 16 bases lay outside the gene matches. From germline, CDR1 is MNHNY and CDR2 SVGAGI (reference sequence). The CDR3 region has the DNA TGTGCCAGCAGTCCGCCCCCCGGGACTAATGTAGTAGATACGCAGTATTTT. It encodes CASSPPPGTNVVDTQYF.

The J gene is TRBJ2-6, the V gene TRBV21-1; TRBD2 is taken as the D call from the table, unchecked against the DNA. TRBV21-1 is a documented pseudogene. There are 19 residues in the CDR3. The CDR3 region has the DNA TGTGCCAGCAGCAAGGGTCGCAGCCTAGCGGTCTCTGGGGCCAACGTCCTGACTTTC. Amino acids: CASSKGRSLAVSGANVLTF.

The rearrangement links TRBV13 to TRBJ1-3, with D unclear. Germline V gene data show CDR1 as PRHDT and CDR2 as FYEKMQ (reference sequence). The CDR3 consists of 15 residues. The germline V and J ends were trimmed by 0 bases and 0 bases, with 6 bases remaining between them. The CDR3 region is CASSLGPSSGNTIYF. CDR3 bases: TGTGCCAGCAGCTTAGGGCCCAGCTCTGGAAACACCATATATTTT. The full variable domain, its missing parts supplied by reference TRBV13 and TRBJ1-3, is AAGVIQSPRHLIKEKRETATLKCYPIPRHDTVYWYQQGPGQDPQFLISFYEKMQSDKGSIPDRFSAQQFSDYHSELNMSSLELGDSALYFCASSLGPSSGNTIYFGEGSWLTVV.

This chain links TRBV28 with TRBJ2-7; 10 positions match TRBD2. Germline V gene data show CDR1 as MDHEN and CDR2 as SYDVKM. The ends lost 5 bases at V and 1 base at J; junction bases unmatched: 5. This CDR3 contains 15 residues. In nucleotides, the CDR3 is TGTGCCAGCAGTATGTCTAGCGGGGGTTCCTACGAGCAGTACTTC. Translating it yields CASSMSSGGSYEQYF.

This chain uses TRBV4-3 with TRBJ1-1; D is possibly TRBD1 (5 bases). Germline V gene data show CDR1 as LGHNA and CDR2 as YSLEER. The V and J ends lost 1 base and 4 bases respectively, with 16 bases between them. The CDR3 is 16 residues long. The CDR3 DNA reads as TGCGCCAGCAGCCAAGCTACCATTGGGGGGGGCACTGAAGCTTTCTTT. Translation: CASSQATIGGGTEAFF.

This rearrangement joins TRBV2 to TRBJ2-1, with 12 bases aligning to TRBD2. Trimming removed 4 bases from V and 6 bases from J; junction bases left unmatched: 7. CDR1 SNHLY and CDR2 FYNNEI come from the germline V gene. The CDR3 runs 16 residues. CDR3 loop: CASSGTSGTIGNEQFF. The CDR3, as DNA: TGTGCCAGCAGTGGGACTAGCGGGACGATCGGCAATGAGCAGTTCTTC.

The chain is built from TRBV2 and TRBJ1-6; no clear D. CDR3 length: 14 amino acids. V lost 3 bases to trimming and J lost 7 bases, with 10 bases between them. The germline V gene has CDR1 SNHLY and CDR2 FYNNEI. CDR3 sequence reads: CASSDQIKNSPLHF. The CDR3 DNA sequence: TGTGCCAGCAGTGACCAGATTAAGAATTCACCCCTCCACTTT. Supplemented by reference TRBV2 and TRBJ1-6, the full variable domain reads EPEVTQTPSHQVTQMGQEVILRCVPISNHLYFYWYRQILGQKVEFLVSFYNNEISEKSEIFDDQFSVERPDGSNFTLKIRSTKLEDSAMYFCASSDQIKNSPLHFGNGTRLTVT.

This clone was recorded once. The genes are TRBV7-9 and TRBJ2-5; TRBD2 aligns across 7 bases. Trimming cost V 5 bases and J 3 bases; bases outside gene matches: 6. Germline CDR1 reads SEHNR; CDR2 reads FQNEAQ (reference sequence). The CDR3 loop spans 14 amino acids. The CDR3 sequence: CASSPNGGKETQYF. In DNA, the CDR3 is TGTGCCAGCAGCCCGAACGGGGGGAAAGAGACCCAGTACTTC.

The rearrangement links TRBV25-1 to TRBJ1-6; a weak D match, TRBD1 (6 bases). The CDR3 extends over 15 amino acids. V shed 4 bases and J shed 9 bases, with 16 bases lying between them. The germline V gene has CDR1 MGHDK and CDR2 SYGVNS. CDR3: CASSGRTAKFSPLHF. CDR3 DNA sequence: TGTGCCAGCAGTGGAAGGACAGCCAAATTTTCACCCCTCCACTTT.

This rearrangement joins TRBV19 to TRBJ2-1; TRBD1 matches at 9 bases. CDR1 and CDR2 from the germline V gene are LNHDA and SQIVND (reference sequence). This CDR3 has 16 amino acids. Trimming removed 2 bases from V and 7 bases from J; junction bases left unmatched: 9. The CDR3 region is CASSITTQGAENEQFF. CDR3 DNA sequence: TGTGCCAGTAGTATAACGACACAGGGGGCGGAGAATGAGCAGTTCTTC.

V gene TRBV6-2 or TRBV6-3 combines with J gene TRBJ1-4, with D perhaps TRBD1 (6 bases). V was trimmed by 0 bases and J by 3 bases, leaving 14 bases between them. The CDR3 covers 17 residues. Germline lookup yields CDR1 MNHEY and CDR2 SVGEGT. Here the CDR3 reads CASSYSGAARANEKLFF. CDR3 nucleotide sequence: TGTGCCAGCAGTTACTCGGGGGCAGCCCGGGCTAATGAAAAACTGTTTTTT.

The V and J genes are TRBV24-1 and TRBJ2-5; 8 positions agree with TRBD1. J gave up 3 bases and V 8 bases, and 4 bases lay outside the gene matches. Germline assignment: CDR1 KGHDR and CDR2 SFDVKD. The CDR3 runs 13 residues. The DNA of the CDR3 is TGTGCCACCACCTCGGGACAGGAAGAGACCCAGTACTTC. This gives the protein CATTSGQEETQYF.

In this sample, this clone turned up once. The genes are TRBV28 and TRBJ1-1; possible D gene TRBD1, 6 bases. The germline gives CDR1 MDHEN, CDR2 SYDVKM. V shed 5 bases and J shed 1 base, with 11 bases lying between them. The CDR3 loop spans 14 amino acids. CDR3 DNA: TGTGCCAGCAGTCCCCCGGGACAGAACACTGAAGCTTTCTTT. It encodes CASSPPGQNTEAFF.

J is TRBJ2-7 and V is TRBV29-1, with 9 bases that match TRBD1. Germline V gene data show CDR1 as SQVTM and CDR2 as ANQGSEA. J was trimmed by 3 bases and V by 6 bases; bases with no gene match: 6. The CDR3 is 13 residues long. The CDR3 protein is CSVRTGAGYEQYF. The CDR3 bases are TGCAGCGTGCGGACAGGGGCGGGCTACGAGCAGTACTTC.

The chain combines TRBV29-1 with TRBJ1-2; D perhaps matches TRBD1 (6 bases). V dropped 0 bases and J dropped 3 bases, with 14 bases sitting between them. The CDR3 sequence is 15 residues long. Germline loops: CDR1 SQVTM, CDR2 ANQGSEA. The DNA of the CDR3 is TGCAGCGTTGAAGATTGGGGCAGGGGACACTATGGCTACACCTTC. This gives the protein CSVEDWGRGHYGYTF.

The chain joins TRBV7-2 to TRBJ1-1; unclear D gene. V lost 4 bases and J 4 bases, leaving 13 bases between the germline ends. Germline V gene data show CDR1 as SGHTA and CDR2 as FQGNSA. This CDR3 spans 14 amino acids. Written as DNA, the CDR3 is TGTGCCAGCAGCTCCGCACGGGGAGCCACTGAAGCTTTCTTT. Its protein is CASSSARGATEAFF.

J is TRBJ2-2 and V is TRBV18; a weak D match, TRBD1 (5 bases). CDR1 and CDR2 from the germline V gene are KGHSH and LQKENI. V was clipped by 6 bases and J by 5 bases, with 16 bases between them. The CDR3 extends over 15 amino acids. CDR3 sequence reads: CASSPDSLFTGELFF. In DNA, the CDR3 is TGTGCCAGCTCGCCAGACAGCTTGTTTACCGGGGAGCTGTTTTTT.